The next 25 T cell receptor beta chains were all read from a single sample in a study of regulatory T cells in long-lasting Graves disease. Time point described: persistent/refractory GD, antithyroid drugs over 5 years with positive TRAb. PBMC RNA served as the TCR library source. Construction of TCR beta libraries relied on iRepertoire HTBI primers and on Arm-PCR targeting CDR3 regions. TCRdb itself ran the multiplex PCR reads through MiXCR, one entry per CDR3 protein. The data hold some 370,000 distinct CDR3 sequences, with more than 20% observed a single time. Sequences were derived from peripheral blood mononuclear cells (PBMCs), sampled when the disease was refractory, from a patient treated with antithyroid drugs. All receptors derive from a female donor with Graves disease.

This clonotype was recorded a few times. This chain links TRBV4-1 with TRBJ2-5, with 9 positions matching TRBD1. The V and J ends lost 3 bases and 5 bases, in that order; junction bases with no gene match: 7. Germline V gene sequence: CDR1 MGHRA, CDR2 YSYEKL. The CDR3 totals 15 residues. The CDR3 loop reads CASSHMDRGGETQYF. For the CDR3, the DNA is TGCGCCAGCAGCCACATGGACAGGGGTGGCGAGACCCAGTACTTC.

This clonotype was picked up many times. DNA for the CDR3: TGTGCCAGCAGCATGCGGGACAGCTGGGAGACCCAGTACTTC. Encoded protein: CASSMRDSWETQYF. This chain uses TRBV7-2 with TRBJ2-5; possible D gene TRBD1, 7 bases. The germline V gene encodes CDR1 SGHTA and CDR2 FQGNSA. This CDR3 is 14 amino acids long. The V and J ends lost 5 bases and 5 bases respectively, with 15 bases between them.

The chain has TRBV7-9 and TRBJ2-5; 15 bases are a match to TRBD2. Germline CDR1 and CDR2: SEHNR and FQNEAQ (reference sequence). Losses at the gene ends were 4 bases for V and 5 bases for J; bases not matched to a gene: 2. CDR3 length: 15 amino acids. The CDR3 DNA reads as TGTGCCAGCAGCTGGGGGACTAGCGGGAGGGAGACCCAGTACTTC. As protein: CASSWGTSGRETQYF.

This clonotype has only a few counts. V and J are TRBV5-1 and TRBJ2-5; 7 positions agree with TRBD2. The CDR3 length is 17 residues. The J segment lost 2 bases and the V segment lost 0 bases, leaving 10 bases of the junction unmatched. Germline values: CDR1 SGHRS, CDR2 YFSETQ. The CDR3 DNA reads as TGCGCCAGCAGCTTGGACGAGCGGGAATGGCGACAAGAGACCCAGTACTTC. Its translation is CASSLDEREWRQETQYF. Complete variable domain (other parts from reference TRBV5-1 and TRBJ2-5): KAGVTQTPRYLIKTRGQQVTLSCSPISGHRSVSWYQQTPGQGLQFLFEYFSETQRNKGNFPGRFSGRQFSNSRSEMNVSTLELGDSALYLCASSLDEREWRQETQYFGPGTRLLVL.

This clonotype showed up many times. This CDR3 is CASSRDRADTGELFF. The CDR3 DNA reads TGTGCCAGCAGCCGGGACAGGGCCGACACCGGGGAGCTGTTTTTT. This chain joins TRBV7-2 and TRBJ2-2; 9 bases fit TRBD1. The CDR3 contains 15 residues. Germline V CDR1 and CDR2: SGHTA, FQGNSA. V trimming: 5 bases; J trimming: 3 bases; junction bases outside the gene matches: 4.

Concerning this clonotype: A single base separates this from a much larger clone, so it may be a read error. The rearrangement uses TRBV20-1 and TRBJ1-1; 10 positions match TRBD1. This CDR3 is 14 amino acids long. V shed 3 bases, J shed 4 bases, and the junction held 5 bases outside the gene matches. CDR1 is DFQATT and CDR2 is SNEGSKA in the germline V gene (reference sequence). The CDR3 here is CSASPTGGVTEAFF. The CDR3 nucleotides are TGCAGTGCTAGTCCGACAGGGGGCGTCACTGAAGCTTTCTTT.

This clonotype was observed a few times. Here the CDR3 reads CASSLDFFSTEAFF. CDR3 in DNA: TGTGCCAGCAGCTTAGATTTCTTTTCCACTGAAGCTTTCTTT. The chain combines TRBV7-2 with TRBJ1-1; no clear D gene. Germline V lookup: CDR1 SGHTA, CDR2 FQGNSA. The CDR3 is 14 residues long. Trimming pared 1 base from V and 4 bases from J, leaving 10 bases between.

This clonotype came up a few times. The V gene is TRBV5-6, the J gene TRBJ1-1, with D hard to call. V was clipped by 3 bases and J by 1 base, with 7 bases between them. The CDR3 length is 13 residues. Germline CDR1 and CDR2: SGHDT and YYEEEE. The CDR3: CASSSAENTEAFF. DNA for the CDR3: TGTGCCAGCAGCTCTGCAGAGAACACTGAAGCTTTCTTT. Combining the CDR3 with reference TRBV5-6 and TRBJ1-1 gives the whole variable domain DAGVTQSPTHLIKTRGQQVTLRCSPKSGHDTVSWYQQALGQGPQFIFQYYEEEERQRGNFPDRFSGHQFPNYSSELNVNALLLGDSALYLCASSSAENTEAFFGQGTRLTVV.

In its sample, this clonotype was seen a few times. V and J are TRBV7-2 and TRBJ2-2; D unclear. CDR3 size: 13 residues. CDR1 is SGHTA, CDR2 FQGNSA, per germline. With 4 bases removed from V and 5 bases from J, the gap between germline ends came to 8 bases. This CDR3 is CASSYGSTGELFF. The CDR3 nucleotides read TGTGCCAGCAGCTATGGGTCGACCGGGGAGCTGTTTTTT.

The chain is built from TRBV3-1 and TRBJ2-2, with 10 bases matching TRBD2. The CDR3 runs 16 residues. The V and J ends lost 2 bases and 5 bases, in that order; junction bases with no gene match: 5. The germline V gene encodes CDR1 LGHDT and CDR2 YNNKEL (reference sequence). Here the CDR3 DNA reads TGTGCCAGCAGCCAACCTAGCGGGAGAAGTACCGGGGAGCTGTTTTTT. Its translation: CASSQPSGRSTGELFF. Full variable domain (rest looked up from reference TRBV3-1 and TRBJ2-2): DTAVSQTPKYLVTQMGNDKSIKCEQNLGHDTMYWYKQDSKKFLKIMFSYNNKELIINETVPNRFSPKSPDKAHLNLHINSLELGDSAVYFCASSQPSGRSTGELFFGEGSRLTVL.

This clonotype was picked up a small number of times. The chain is built from TRBV2 and TRBJ2-2; TRBD2 might be the D (5 bases). V was cut by 2 bases and J by 7 bases, with 11 bases left in between. The CDR3 length is 14 residues. The germline V gene encodes CDR1 SNHLY and CDR2 FYNNEI. In nucleotides, the CDR3 is TGTGCCAGCAGTGAATCGTCTAGCAACGGGGAGCTGTTTTTT. Its protein is CASSESSSNGELFF.

The chain joins TRBV7-2 to TRBJ1-6; tentatively, D is TRBD1 (5 bases). Germline V gives CDR1 SGHTA, CDR2 FQGNSA. The CDR3 loop spans 14 amino acids. V lost 3 bases and J lost 7, with 10 bases in between. The CDR3 loop reads CASSFDGGNSPLHF. The CDR3, as DNA: TGTGCCAGCAGCTTCGATGGGGGAAATTCACCCCTCCACTTT.

The J gene is TRBJ2-2, the V gene TRBV7-3; no definite D call. V lost 3 bases, J lost 4 bases, and 12 bases lay in between. Germline CDR1 reads SGHTA; CDR2 reads FQGTGA. The CDR3 has 15 residues. The CDR3 nucleotides are TGTGCCAGCAGCTTGACACAAGTCCGCACCGGGGAGCTGTTTTTT. Translated: CASSLTQVRTGELFF. Together with reference TRBV7-3 and TRBJ2-2, the CDR3 gives the full variable domain: GAGVSQTPSNKVTEKGKYVELRCDPISGHTALYWYRQSLGQGPEFLIYFQGTGAADDSGLPNDRFFAVRPEGSVSTLKIQRTERGDSAVYLCASSLTQVRTGELFFGEGSRLTVL.

In this sample, this clonotype turned up once. The chain is built from TRBV4-1 and TRBJ1-2, with a tentative D call TRBD1 (5 bases). The ends were cut back, 0 bases at V and 6 bases at J, with 20 bases in the middle. Germline V gene sequence: CDR1 MGHRA, CDR2 YSYEKL. CDR3 length: 17 residues. Written as DNA, the CDR3 is TGCGCCAGCAGCCAAGATCACCTCCGTCGGGACGAAGATGGCTACACCTTC. This encodes CASSQDHLRRDEDGYTF.

Remarks on this clonotype: A single base separates this from a much larger clone, so it may be a read error. The chain links TRBV7-9 to TRBJ1-4; D may be TRBD1 (6 bases). The CDR3 runs 13 residues. In germline, CDR1 is SEHNR, CDR2 FQNEAQ (reference sequence). CDR3 DNA: TGTGCCACGCAGGGGTCAGCTAATGAAAAACTGCTTTTT. Its protein product is CATQGSANEKLLF.

This clonotype was counted at least ten times. This rearrangement joins TRBV11-2 to TRBJ1-1, with TRBD1 as a possible D gene (5 bases). The CDR3 is 16 residues long. In germline, CDR1 is SGHAT, CDR2 FQNNGV. V was shortened by 2 bases and J by 0 bases, with 13 bases between the two germline ends. The CDR3 spells CASSLSGGAMNTEAFF. CDR3 in DNA: TGTGCCAGCAGCTTATCGGGCGGGGCCATGAACACTGAAGCTTTCTTT.

This clonotype showed up many times. The chain carries TRBV2 and TRBJ1-2, with TRBD1 matching 8 bases. In germline, CDR1 is SNHLY, CDR2 FYNNEI. The CDR3 is 15 residues long. Trimming removed 3 bases from V and 8 bases from J; junction bases left unmatched: 11. The CDR3 DNA reads TGTGCCAGCAGTGATAGACGGACAGGGTCTGGCGGCTACACCTTC. Amino acid sequence: CASSDRRTGSGGYTF.

This clonotype has at least ten counts. The chain couples TRBV28 to TRBJ2-7, with D tentatively TRBD2 (5 bases). Germline V gives CDR1 MDHEN, CDR2 SYDVKM. V dropped 5 bases and J dropped 0 bases, with 20 bases sitting between them. The CDR3 is 17 residues long. CDR3 amino acids: CASSLALLVSSSYEQYF. The CDR3 DNA is TGTGCCAGCAGTCTAGCCCTACTAGTTTCAAGCTCCTACGAGCAGTACTTC.

Many counts were recorded for this clonotype. This chain joins TRBV12-3 or TRBV12-4 and TRBJ1-1, with D maybe TRBD1 (5 bases). V lost 6 bases to trimming and J lost 5 bases, with 16 bases between them. This CDR3 is built from 14 residues. As DNA, the CDR3 is TGTGCCAGCAGGGGGGGTGTGAGTCGGACTGAAGCTTTCTTT. Its protein product is CASRGGVSRTEAFF.

The table lists this clonotype with a few counts. The V gene is TRBV5-1, the J gene TRBJ2-1; either TRBD1 or TRBD2 may supply D (5 bases each). Germline CDR1 is SGHRS and CDR2 is YFSETQ. The CDR3 runs to 15 residues. Trimming removed 5 bases at V and 8 bases at J, with 20 bases between. CDR3 loop: CASRSSGASLDEQFF. Here the CDR3 DNA reads TGCGCCAGCAGGTCCTCCGGGGCTTCCCTCGATGAGCAGTTCTTC.

In regard to this clonotype: A much larger clonotype is one base distant, so this may be a read error. The chain couples TRBV2 to TRBJ1-1; the match to TRBD1 covers 8 bases. The CDR3 covers 16 residues. J was trimmed by 1 base and V by 3 bases; bases with no gene match: 7. Germline-derived CDR1 and CDR2 are SNHLY and FYNNEI. CDR3 bases: TGTGCCAGCAGTGAGAAGGGACAGGTTCAGAACACTGAAGCTTTCTTT. It translates to CASSEKGQVQNTEAFF.

The J gene is TRBJ1-2, the V gene TRBV6-2 or TRBV6-3; 7 bases line up with TRBD1. CDR3 length: 15 residues. V shed 0 bases, J shed 2 bases, and the junction held 3 bases outside the gene matches. Germline CDR1 is MNHEY and CDR2 is SVGEGT. The CDR3 DNA follows: TGTGCCAGCAGTTACTCAGGGGGCGCAAACTATGGCTACACCTTC. Amino acid sequence: CASSYSGGANYGYTF.

This clonotype was seen a handful of times. The chain has TRBV4-1 and TRBJ2-7; TRBD2 is a possible D gene (6 bases). CDR1 and CDR2 from the germline V gene are MGHRA and YSYEKL. This CDR3 is built from 14 residues. Trimming shortened V by 4 bases and J by 4 bases, and 14 bases separated the two germline ends. The CDR3: CASSPDGTLYEQYF. The CDR3 DNA is TGCGCCAGCAGCCCCGACGGGACTCTTTACGAGCAGTACTTC.

This rearrangement joins TRBV7-6 to TRBJ2-5; unclear D gene. Germline assignment: CDR1 SGHVS and CDR2 FNYEAQ. This CDR3 has 17 residues. The V gene lost 1 base and the J gene lost 5 bases, with 20 bases spanning the gap. CDR3 bases: TGTGCCAGCAGCTTAGGTGGTCGGAGCGCGCTATGGGAGACCCAGTACTTC. It encodes CASSLGGRSALWETQYF.

The chain couples TRBV7-8 to TRBJ2-4, with D unclear. The CDR3 loop spans 13 amino acids. V dropped 5 bases and J dropped 0 bases, with 5 bases sitting between them. CDR1 SGHVS and CDR2 FQNEAQ come from the germline V gene. CDR3 sequence (DNA): TGTGCCAGCAGCCAACAAGCCAAAAACATTCAGTACTTC. Translating gives CASSQQAKNIQYF.